The sequence of this TCR beta chain was determined in a study of shared clonotypes between healthy human individuals. Study-wide context: A couple of women and three men aged 18 to 49 served as donors. Researchers assigned three CD4 naive, three CD4 memory, two CD8 naive and one CD8 memory plate to each donor. Regarding the study as a whole: Researchers found naive subsets generally carried larger estimated richness than memory subsets. Compared with clonotypes that all four donors shared, non-shared clonotypes had lower generation probabilities.

This table comes from immunoSEQ multiplex PCR, and its TCRdb copy is limited to in-frame clones, with some not included. The sample includes about 980,000 clones, over 75% of them seen just once. As to this clone: Its antigen is not known.

What was sequenced was memory CD4+ T cells sorted from blood. Subset specified: CD45RA-negative fraction. The sequence was collected from a young man in good health.

CDR3 in DNA: TGTGCCAGCAGCTTAGTAAAGGGGGCCCAGTACTTC. This gives the protein CASSLVKGAQYF. The genes are TRBV7-8 and TRBJ2-5; possibly TRBD1 for D (6 bases). Trimming took 1 base from V and 9 from J, leaving 9 bases between them. The CDR3 has 12 amino acids. CDR1 and CDR2 (germline): SGHVS, FQNEAQ.